The T cell receptor (beta chain) described here comes from a study of vaccination and CD4 T cells after COVID-19. The V gene's germline CDR1 is MNHNS and CDR2 SASEGT. This CDR3 has 13 residues. The V gene end was trimmed by 11 bases and the J gene end by 1 base; junction bases not matched to a gene: 8. Oncomine TCR Beta short-read sequencing was applied to DNA from cultured CD4+ T cells. In TCRdb, the PCR reads were re-called with MiXCR into one record per CDR3 protein. The top ten hold around 20% of the sample, which has under 20,000 distinct CDR3 sequences, about 42% seen once. Specified treatment: approximately nine-day PBMC culture with coronavirus spike peptide pools or control peptides (ViraFEST assay). About this clonotype itself: Antigen: not known.

The sequencing sample was made of cultured CD4+ T cells from blood. The sequence was collected from a human donor with COVID-19. The J gene is TRBJ2-7, the V gene TRBV6-1, with 7 bases identical to TRBD1. CDR3 nucleotide sequence: TGTGCCGCCGGCCCGGGACAGTCCTACGAGCAGTACTTC. Translated: CAAGPGQSYEQYF.